This entry concerns a single T cell receptor (beta chain). The antigen remains undetermined. The sample is drawn from a study of shared clonotypes between healthy human individuals. Original data processing: Junction-only sequences produced by ImmunoSEQ had no quality scores, so filtering differed. Some clones are missing from TCRdb's copy, which holds only in-frame ones; the method was immunoSEQ multiplex PCR. The DNA was the basis for D and trimming; V, J and clone size are from that table. The sample carries hundreds of thousands of clones, 90% to 97% recorded once. Whole-study results and caveats: It was anticipated that sequencing depth would influence how many clonotypes donors shared.

The CDR3 loop spans 14 amino acids. CDR1 and CDR2 (germline): SGHTA, FQGNSA. The J segment lost 3 bases and the V segment lost 4 bases, leaving 2 bases of the junction unmatched. The chain has TRBV7-2 and TRBJ2-3; TRBD1 matches 9 bases. The sequenced sample consisted of memory CD8+ T cells sorted from blood. Subset: CD45RO+ cells pooled with CCR7-negative TemRA cells. This sequence originates from a man aged 25-40 years in good health. The CDR3 loop reads CASSSGTGTDTQYF. In DNA, the CDR3 is TGTGCCAGCAGCTCCGGGACAGGGACAGATACGCAGTATTTT.